Below are 25 T cell receptor beta chains sequenced from a single sample in a study of T cell repertoires in cytomegalovirus infection. These TCRs' antigens remain unknown. MiXCR, applied by TCRdb to the reads, yields one record per CDR3 protein. The sample yields 650,000 to 850,000 distinct CDR3 sequences, about 27% seen once. Sequencing used cultured CD8+ T cells from PBMCs, obtained from culture after CMV antigen stimulation. Receptors were obtained from a human donor in good health (CMV status not recorded). Some clones in this sample may be carry-over from other donors' samples.

This clonotype was counted ten times or more. The chain joins TRBV7-2 to TRBJ2-3; D unclear. V was shortened by 2 bases and J by 2 bases, with 17 bases between the two germline ends. Germline values: CDR1 SGHTA, CDR2 FQGNSA. This CDR3 spans 17 amino acids. The CDR3 spells CASSLLGTAATTDTQYF. The DNA of the CDR3 is TGTGCCAGCAGCTTATTGGGCACGGCTGCCACCACAGATACGCAGTATTTT.

This clonotype was observed a few times. The chain employs TRBV2 and TRBJ1-1; D possibly corresponds to TRBD1 (6 bases). CDR3 length: 17 amino acids. The germline V and J ends were trimmed by 0 bases and 0 bases, with 14 bases remaining between them. Germline V gene lookup returns CDR1 SNHLY and CDR2 FYNNEI. CDR3 sequence (DNA): TGTGCCAGCAGTGAAGCTCGAGCCGGGACACTGAACACTGAAGCTTTCTTT. This translates into CASSEARAGTLNTEAFF.

Points on this clonotype: One end of the junction is discordant with germline, which a read error may explain. The rearrangement uses TRBV5-3 and TRBJ2-5, with TRBD1 matching over 7 bases. TRBV5-3 is an ORF; its function is uncertain. The CDR3 covers 13 residues. This CDR3 is CASSLNRDREKYF. CDR3 nucleotides: TGTGCCAGCAGCTTGAACCGCGACAGGGAGAAGTACTTC.

This chain links TRBV27 with TRBJ2-7, with D possibly being TRBD2 (5 bases). Germline values: CDR1 MNHEY, CDR2 SMNVEV (reference sequence). The V end was cut by 2 bases, the J end by 0 bases, with 11 bases between. CDR3 length equals 15 residues. CDR3 sequence reads: CASSLEGGGSYEQYV. In nucleotides, the CDR3 is TGTGCCAGCAGTTTAGAGGGCGGCGGCTCCTACGAGCAGTACGTC.

The sample holds many counts of this clonotype. The chain carries TRBV7-2 and TRBJ1-1; possible D gene TRBD1, 5 bases. The germline V gene has CDR1 SGHTA and CDR2 FQGNSA. This CDR3 contains 14 residues. The V end was cut by 3 bases, the J end by 4 bases, with 12 bases between. CDR3 region: CASSFWGTSTEAFF. The CDR3 DNA reads TGTGCCAGCAGCTTTTGGGGGACCTCCACTGAAGCTTTCTTT.

The rearrangement uses TRBV6-1 and TRBJ2-3; no clear D. The CDR3 has 15 amino acids. The V end was cut by 2 bases, the J end by 1 base, with 10 bases between. Germline values: CDR1 MNHNS, CDR2 SASEGT. CDR3 sequence reads: CASSEWVDRTDTQYF. CDR3 bases: TGTGCCAGCAGTGAATGGGTAGACCGCACAGATACGCAGTATTTT.

This clonotype occurred a few times. This chain links TRBV18 with TRBJ2-5; 9 bases map to TRBD1. V gave up 2 bases and J gave up 5 bases; unmatched junction bases: 9. CDR3 length equals 16 residues. Germline CDR1 is KGHSH and CDR2 is LQKENI. CDR3 nucleotides: TGTGCCAGCTCACCATCGAAACGGACAGGGGTGGAGACCCAGTACTTC. As protein: CASSPSKRTGVETQYF.

This clonotype was found a few times. The V and J genes are TRBV19 and TRBJ1-1; D unclear. The CDR3 length is 12 residues. Trimming took 3 bases from V and 5 from J, leaving 7 bases between them. Germline V gene data show CDR1 as LNHDA and CDR2 as SQIVND (reference sequence). The CDR3 coding sequence is TGTGCCAGTAGTATTTTCGGGACTGAAGCTTTCTTT. The encoded protein is CASSIFGTEAFF.

This clonotype was counted many times. The chain couples TRBV7-2 to TRBJ2-7, with D tentatively TRBD2 (6 bases). The CDR3 is made up of 14 amino acids. The germline V gene encodes CDR1 SGHTA and CDR2 FQGNSA. V lost 5 bases to trimming and J lost 3 bases, with 14 bases between them. CDR3 residues: CASSAGTEDYEQYV. Here the CDR3 DNA reads TGTGCCAGCAGCGCGGGGACGGAGGACTACGAGCAGTACGTC.

The genes are TRBV20-1 and TRBJ2-5; the match to TRBD1 covers 7 bases. CDR3 size: 14 residues. In germline, CDR1 is DFQATT, CDR2 SNEGSKA (reference sequence). Trimming at V came to 5 bases and at J to 1 base, leaving 7 bases not matched to a gene. CDR3 loop: CSAEGAEVQETQYF. In DNA form, the CDR3 reads TGCAGTGCTGAGGGGGCAGAGGTCCAAGAGACCCAGTACTTC.

The chain has TRBV5-4 and TRBJ2-1; no firm D call. V was clipped by 8 bases and J by 7 bases, with 10 bases between them. This CDR3 region has 11 residues. Germline lookup yields CDR1 SGHNT and CDR2 YYREEE (reference sequence). The DNA for the CDR3 is TGTGCCAGTAGTATAAGGAATGAGCAGTTCTTC. It translates to CASSIRNEQFF.

With respect to this clonotype: The CDR3 does not end in the conserved phenylalanine or tryptophan, so this is likely a read error. This chain connects TRBV2 to TRBJ2-2, with 13 bases lining up with TRBD2. The germline V gene has CDR1 SNHLY and CDR2 FYNNEI. J gave up 7 bases and V 3 bases, and 8 bases lay outside the gene matches. The CDR3 consists of 17 residues. CDR3: CASSEGLAGSSGGELFL. As DNA, the CDR3 is TGTGCCAGCAGTGAGGGACTAGCGGGGTCCTCGGGCGGGGAGCTGTTTTTA.

This rearrangement joins TRBV7-9 to TRBJ1-1; D not certain. This CDR3 has 15 amino acids. V gave up 0 bases and J gave up 1 base, with 9 bases separating them. Germline CDR1 reads SEHNR; CDR2 reads FQNEAQ (reference sequence). The CDR3 coding sequence is TGTGCCAGCAGCTTAGCGGTTGCAGAGAACACTGAAGCTTTCTTT. It encodes CASSLAVAENTEAFF.

V is TRBV9 and J is TRBJ1-1, with 7 bases matching TRBD1. V lost 0 bases and J lost 1; bases outside the gene matches: 3. In germline, CDR1 is SGDLS, CDR2 YYNGEE. This CDR3 has 15 residues. CDR3 sequence (DNA): TGTGCCAGCAGCGTAGTGGGACAGCCGAACACTGAAGCTTTCTTT. Translated: CASSVVGQPNTEAFF. Supplemented by reference TRBV9 and TRBJ1-1, the full variable domain reads DSGVTQTPKHLITATGQRVTLRCSPRSGDLSVYWYQQSLDQGLQFLIQYYNGEERAKGNILERFSAQQFPDLHSELNLSSLELGDSALYFCASSVVGQPNTEAFFGQGTRLTVV.

The CDR3 DNA follows: TGTGCCAGCAACCCAGCGGGAGGGAGCACCTATAATTCACCCCTCCACTTT. Translated, it gives CASNPAGGSTYNSPLHF. The genes are TRBV6-2 or TRBV6-3 and TRBJ1-6; D ambiguous. Germline loops: CDR1 MNHEY, CDR2 SVGEGT. Trimming left V 7 bases short and J 2 bases short, with 18 bases between. There are 17 residues in the CDR3.

The CDR3 nucleotides are TGTGCCAGTAGTCAGATGTACAAGCCCCCAGGCGAGCAGTACTTC. This codes for CASSQMYKPPGEQYF. The J gene is TRBJ2-7, the V gene TRBV19, with unresolved D. CDR1 is LNHDA and CDR2 is SQIVND in the germline V gene (reference sequence). The V and J ends lost 5 bases and 6 bases respectively, with 20 bases between them. CDR3 length: 15 residues.

This clonotype was counted ten times or more. The chain couples TRBV7-8 to TRBJ2-5; either TRBD1 or TRBD2 may supply D (5 bases each). The CDR3 covers 17 residues. Trimming pared 3 bases from V and 0 bases from J, leaving 17 bases between. Germline CDR1 SGHVS, CDR2 FQNEAQ. The CDR3 DNA sequence: TGTGCCAGCAGCTTTTGGTCGGGACCACAGTACCAAGAGACCCAGTACTTC. This sequence encodes CASSFWSGPQYQETQYF. Full variable domain (missing parts from reference TRBV7-8 and TRBJ2-5): GAGVSQSPRYKVAKRGQDVALRCDPISGHVSLFWYQQALGQGPEFLTYFQNEAQLDKSGLPSDRFFAERPEGSVSTLKIQRTQQEDSAVYLCASSFWSGPQYQETQYFGPGTRLLVL.

The chain has TRBV6-2 or TRBV6-3 and TRBJ1-1, with 9 bases that match TRBD1. There are 13 residues in the CDR3. The germline V gene has CDR1 MNHEY and CDR2 SVGEGT. The junction had 9 bases not matched to a gene; V was cut back by 6 bases and J by 10 bases. The CDR3 nucleotides are TGTGCCAGCAGACCACCGGGACAGGGAGGAGCTTTCTTT. It yields the protein CASRPPGQGGAFF.

The chain employs TRBV6-6 and TRBJ1-1; TRBD1 is a possible D gene (6 bases). The CDR3 loop spans 16 amino acids. The V gene's germline CDR1 is MNHNY and CDR2 SVGAGI (reference sequence). Trimming stripped 2 bases from V and 4 bases from J, with 17 bases between. CDR3 DNA sequence: TGTGCCAGCAGTTACGGGCGTCTAGGGGGTGTCACTGAAGCTTTCTTT. Translation: CASSYGRLGGVTEAFF.

The gene calls are TRBV29-1 and TRBJ1-1; TRBD1 is a possible D gene (5 bases). The length of the CDR3 is 12 residues. The germline V gene has CDR1 SQVTM and CDR2 ANQGSEA. Trimming took 4 bases from V and 5 from J, leaving 11 bases between them. CDR3 DNA sequence: TGCAGCGTTGGGGGGTCGGAGACTGAAGCTTTCTTT. Encoded protein: CSVGGSETEAFF.

This clonotype was recorded at least ten times. The rearrangement uses TRBV6-2 or TRBV6-3 and TRBJ1-2, with D maybe TRBD1 (6 bases). V was trimmed by 6 bases and J by 8 bases, leaving 22 bases between them. The germline gives CDR1 MNHEY, CDR2 SVGEGT. This CDR3 comprises 15 residues. The DNA for the CDR3 is TGTGCCAGCAGCCCCTTTGAACAGGGAGGAAGAGGCTACACCTTC. Its protein product is CASSPFEQGGRGYTF.

Concerning this clonotype itself: At one of its ends the junction is not consistent with the germline gene, which may arise from a read error. This chain links TRBV7-6 with TRBJ2-7, with TRBD2 as a possible D gene (6 bases). Germline V gene lookup returns CDR1 SGHVS and CDR2 FNYEAQ. The CDR3 sequence is 12 residues long. The CDR3 DNA follows: TGTGCTAGCAGCACAAGGGGAGGCGAGCAGTACTTC. Translated: CASSTRGGEQYF.

The sample holds a few counts of this clonotype. The chain is built from TRBV6-5 and TRBJ2-3; TRBD2 agrees at 8 bases. Germline CDR1 and CDR2: MNHEY and SVGAGI. This CDR3 has 19 amino acids. The trim removed 0 bases at V and 6 bases at J, leaving 17 bases unmatched. CDR3 protein: CASSYSMGLGASGSDTQYF. CDR3 DNA sequence: TGTGCCAGCAGTTACTCGATGGGACTAGGGGCTAGCGGGTCCGATACGCAGTATTTT.

The rearrangement uses TRBV10-3 and TRBJ2-7; TRBD2 matches 10 bases. J gave up 3 bases and V 2 bases, and 1 base lay outside the gene matches. There are 14 residues in the CDR3. CDR1 ENHRY and CDR2 SYGVKD come from the germline V gene. CDR3 sequence (DNA): TGTGCCATCAGTGAGACTAGCGGGGTCTACGAGCAGTACTTC. The encoded protein is CAISETSGVYEQYF.

The genes are TRBV6-5 and TRBJ2-3; 11 bases map to TRBD2. J was trimmed by 5 bases and V by 6 bases; bases with no gene match: 7. This CDR3 comprises 15 residues. Germline V lookup: CDR1 MNHEY, CDR2 SVGAGI. The CDR3 coding sequence is TGTGCCAGCAGCTTGGGACTAGCGGCACGAGATACGCAGTATTTT. Protein: CASSLGLAARDTQYF.